Presented here are 9 T cell receptor beta chains from one specimen sequenced in a study of Graves' ophthalmopathy and Graves' hyperthyroidism. RNA served as the template for amplifying TCR beta CDR3 regions. Following a first-round RT-PCR that used HTBI primers, a second-round multiplex PCR was carried out. TCRdb re-called the multiplex PCR reads with MiXCR, one entry per CDR3 protein. The sample lists over a million distinct CDR3 sequences, about 35% occurring once. Sequencing input: peripheral blood or thyroid tissue (not recorded which). These receptor sequences come from an adult man with Graves' hyperthyroidism.

This clonotype was observed many times. The V and J genes are TRBV10-1 and TRBJ2-2; 7 nucleotides agree with TRBD1. J lost 3 bases, V lost 4 bases, and 2 bases had no gene match. This CDR3 spans 14 amino acids. Per the germline V gene, CDR1 is WNHNN and CDR2 is SYGVQD (reference sequence). CDR3 sequence: CASSGQGYTGELFF. Here the CDR3 DNA reads TGCGCCAGCAGTGGACAGGGCTACACCGGGGAGCTGTTTTTT.

As concerns this clonotype: One junction end disagrees with the germline gene, perhaps due to a read error. The chain is built from TRBV10-2 and TRBJ1-3, with no clear D. The germline CDR1 and CDR2 sequences are WSHSY and SAAADI. This CDR3 comprises 14 residues. CDR3 coding DNA: TGTGCCAGCGTGGACGGAAGCTCTGGAGACACCATATATTTT. This gives the protein CASVDGSSGDTIYF.

A note on this clonotype: Since a much larger clone is just one base distant, this may be a read error. This rearrangement joins TRBV29-1 to TRBJ2-7, with a weak D call TRBD1 (6 bases). The CDR3 sequence is 16 residues long. V dropped 4 bases and J dropped 1 base, with 20 bases sitting between them. Germline assignment: CDR1 SQVTM and CDR2 ANQGSEA. CDR3 amino acids: CSVVGLTGARSYEQYF. The CDR3 DNA reads TGCAGCGTTGTAGGGTTGACAGGAGCCCGGTCCTACGAGCAGTACTTC.

A word on this clonotype: A clone one base away is much larger, so this may be a read error. The conserved phenylalanine or tryptophan normally closing the CDR3 is absent here, so this likely arose from a read error. V is TRBV20-1 and J is TRBJ1-1; maybe TRBD1 (6 bases). This CDR3 spans 14 amino acids. V lost 0 bases, J lost 1 base, and 9 bases lay in between. CDR1 and CDR2 (germline): DFQATT, SNEGSKA (reference sequence). The CDR3 spells CSARDDRTNTEAFL. The CDR3 nucleotides are TGCAGTGCTAGAGACGACAGGACGAACACTGAAGCTTTCCTT.

Concerning this clonotype: A much larger clone differs from this one at a single base, so this may be a read error. This chain joins TRBV10-3 and TRBJ1-5, with 7 bases identical to TRBD1. Germline V gene sequence: CDR1 ENHRY, CDR2 SYGVKD. J gave up 7 bases and V 10 bases, and 19 bases lay outside the gene matches. CDR3 length: 16 residues. CDR3 amino acids: CASGYSSRGLRQPQHF. As DNA, the CDR3 is TGTGCCAGCGGTTACAGTAGCAGGGGGTTAAGGCAGCCCCAGCATTTT.

This clonotype was recorded at least ten times. The rearrangement joins TRBV7-8 to TRBJ2-7; 9 positions agree with TRBD1. J lost 3 bases, V lost 4 bases, and 7 bases had no gene match. Per the germline V gene, CDR1 is SGHVS and CDR2 is FQNEAQ. This CDR3 has 15 amino acids. The CDR3 nucleotides are TGTGCCAGCAGCTCCGGGACAGGGTTTGACTACGAGCAGTACTTC. It encodes CASSSGTGFDYEQYF.

This clonotype has a single count. Compared with germline, one end of the junction differs, possibly owing to a read error. The chain combines TRBV10-3 with TRBJ2-7; 7 bases line up with TRBD1. Germline V CDR1 and CDR2: ENHRY, SYGVKD. The length of the CDR3 is 14 residues. In DNA, the CDR3 is TGTGCCAGCAGTTTGACAGGGAATGTCTACGAGCAGTACTTC. Translation: CASSLTGNVYEQYF.

Many counts were recorded for this clonotype. The rearrangement uses TRBV6-5 and TRBJ2-7; D is possibly TRBD1 or TRBD2 (5 bases each). Germline values: CDR1 MNHEY, CDR2 SVGAGI. This CDR3 region has 14 residues. Trimming stripped 2 bases from V and 2 bases from J, with 10 bases between. The CDR3, as DNA: TGTGCCAGCAGTTACCAAAGGGGAGCCTACGAGCAGTACTTC. Its translation: CASSYQRGAYEQYF.

The chain combines TRBV28 with TRBJ1-1, with a weak D call TRBD1 (6 bases). The CDR3 loop spans 14 amino acids. Trimming stripped 6 bases from V and 3 bases from J, with 14 bases between. Germline V gene sequence: CDR1 MDHEN, CDR2 SYDVKM. CDR3 in amino acids: CASRAGVGYTEAFF. In nucleotides, the CDR3 is TGTGCCAGCAGGGCAGGGGTGGGCTACACTGAAGCTTTCTTT. Together with reference TRBV28 and TRBJ1-1, the CDR3 gives the full variable domain: DVKVTQSSRYLVKRTGEKVFLECVQDMDHENMFWYRQDPGLGLRLIYFSYDVKMKEKGDIPEGYSVSREKKERFSLILESASTNQTSMYLCASRAGVGYTEAFFGQGTRLTVV.